This T cell receptor beta chain was captured by sequencing in a study of T cell responses to AZD1222 COVID-19 vaccine. Regarding the study as a whole: At study baseline, merely over 5 AZD1222 recipients were seropositive.

V gave up 5 bases and J gave up 4 bases, with 14 bases separating them. CDR1 is MNHEY, CDR2 SMNVEV, per germline (reference sequence). This CDR3 is built from 15 residues. The method was immunoSEQ multiplex PCR; TCRdb's version includes in-frame clones alone and lacks a portion of them. Altogether fewer than 200,000 clones are present, around 92% being singletons, with the ten largest covering approximately 1.4%. As for this clone: The antigen is not known.

The TCR originated in an adult in good health. The material sequenced was peripheral blood, taken on day 0 of AZD1222 vaccination. V and J are TRBV27 and TRBJ2-2; D is ambiguous. CDR3 DNA sequence: TGTGCCAGCAGTCAACGACATGTATCCACCGGGGAGCTGTTTTTT. Translating gives CASSQRHVSTGELFF.